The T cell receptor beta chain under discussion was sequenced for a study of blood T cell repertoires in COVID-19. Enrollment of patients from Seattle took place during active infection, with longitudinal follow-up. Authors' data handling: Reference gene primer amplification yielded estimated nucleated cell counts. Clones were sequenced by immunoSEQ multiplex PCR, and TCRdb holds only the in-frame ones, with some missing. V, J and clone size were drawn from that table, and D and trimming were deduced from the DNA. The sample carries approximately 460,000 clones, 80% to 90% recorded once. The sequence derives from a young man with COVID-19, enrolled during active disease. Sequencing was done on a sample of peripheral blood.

The CDR3 sequence: CASSTRLVEQYF. The CDR3 region has the DNA TGTGCCAGCAGCACGCGACTCGTCGAGCAGTACTTC. The chain couples TRBV7-8 to TRBJ2-7, with unresolved D. Looked up from germline, CDR1 is SGHVS and CDR2 is FQNEAQ. The V gene lost 5 bases and the J gene lost 6 bases, with 11 bases spanning the gap. The CDR3 has 12 residues.